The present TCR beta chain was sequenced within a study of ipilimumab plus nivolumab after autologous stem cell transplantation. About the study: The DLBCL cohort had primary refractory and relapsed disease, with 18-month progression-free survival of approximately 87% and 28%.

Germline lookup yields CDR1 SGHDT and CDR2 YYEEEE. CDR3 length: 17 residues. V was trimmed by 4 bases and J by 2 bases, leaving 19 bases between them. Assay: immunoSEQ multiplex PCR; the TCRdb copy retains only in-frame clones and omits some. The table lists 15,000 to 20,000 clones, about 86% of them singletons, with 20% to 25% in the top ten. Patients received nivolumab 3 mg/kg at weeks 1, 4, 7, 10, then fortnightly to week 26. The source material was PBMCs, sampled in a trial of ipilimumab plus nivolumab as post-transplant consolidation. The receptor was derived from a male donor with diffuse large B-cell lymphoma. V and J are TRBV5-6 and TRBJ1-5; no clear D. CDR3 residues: CASSSAILSGGNQPQHF. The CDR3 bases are TGTGCCAGCAGCAGTGCCATCCTAAGTGGGGGCAATCAGCCCCAGCATTTT.